This entry features one T cell receptor beta chain sequence. This specimen comes from a study of blood T cell repertoires in COVID-19. Germline V gene sequence: CDR1 SGHRS, CDR2 YFSETQ. The CDR3 runs 16 residues. The V and J ends lost 4 bases and 5 bases respectively, with 21 bases between them. As originally analysed: Researchers report that nucleated cell counts were estimated from reference gene primer amplification. The repertoire was sequenced with immunoSEQ multiplex PCR; TCRdb's copy has only in-frame clones and lacks some. The V and J calls and clone size are taken from that table; D and trimming were inferred from the DNA. The data hold 65,000 to 80,000 clones, with about four fifths observed a single time.

The sample taken for sequencing was peripheral blood. The gene calls are TRBV5-1 and TRBJ1-1, with a possible D match to TRBD1 (5 bases). The receptor's source is a man aged 50 to 59 with acute or convalescent COVID-19. CDR3 nucleotides: TGCGCCAGCAGCCTTGCCGGGACTCCTACTGGGACTGAAGCTTTCTTT. Amino acid sequence: CASSLAGTPTGTEAFF.